One and the same sample provided the 22 T cell receptor beta chains below, sequenced in a study of response to subunit inactivated influenza vaccine (dated by TCRdb to the late 2010s). The library was built by means of RT-PCR. The sample was run on an Illumina HiSeq 2500. The public reads were reprocessed in TCRdb via fastp at Q25 and MiXCR, keeping in-frame beta chains. Each entry is one CDR3 protein sequence, shown with its most common DNA and genes. The sample table holds some 520,000 distinct CDR3 sequences, of which 16% were seen once. Over 2.5% of the sample is held by the ten biggest clonotypes. Sample: CD4+ T cells sorted from PBMCs, taken less than 30 months after vaccination. The receptor set was obtained from a man between 50 and 69 years old who received an inactivated influenza vaccine. Donor details come from another sample of the same person, matched by shared clones.

The rearrangement joins TRBV15 to TRBJ1-1; D unresolved. The CDR3 sequence is 13 residues long. Germline V CDR1 and CDR2: LNHNV, YYDKDF (reference sequence). Trimming shortened V by 5 bases and J by 5 bases, and 12 bases separated the two germline ends. The CDR3 DNA sequence: TGTGCCACCAGCTCCCGGAGTGGGACTGAAGCTTTCTTT. Protein: CATSSRSGTEAFF.

The table lists this clonotype with a few counts. This rearrangement joins TRBV10-3 to TRBJ2-1; tentatively, D is TRBD2 (5 bases). This CDR3 region has 15 residues. V lost 3 bases, J lost 10 bases, and 19 bases lay in between. CDR1 and CDR2 from the germline V gene are ENHRY and SYGVKD. CDR3 region: CAISDGGLGLGEQFF. The CDR3 DNA follows: TGTGCCATCAGTGATGGCGGGTTGGGCCTTGGGGAGCAGTTCTTC.

The chain links TRBV19 to TRBJ2-3; D is unclear. The CDR3 covers 13 residues. With 4 bases removed from V and 2 bases from J, the gap between germline ends came to 7 bases. CDR1 and CDR2 from the germline V gene are LNHDA and SQIVND (reference sequence). The CDR3 DNA sequence: TGTGCCAGTAGTACTGTCAACACAGATACGCAGTATTTT. It specifies CASSTVNTDTQYF.

This clonotype showed up just a few times. The CDR3: CASSSGQGTNTGELFF. CDR3 DNA: TGTGCCAGCAGCTCCGGACAGGGGACGAACACCGGGGAGCTGTTTTTT. This chain joins TRBV6-1 and TRBJ2-2; 9 bases line up with TRBD1. V dropped 6 bases and J dropped 0; count of bases not matched to a gene: 5. The CDR3 length is 16 residues. Germline assignment: CDR1 MNHNS and CDR2 SASEGT.

The table lists this clonotype with many counts. The V gene is TRBV20-1, the J gene TRBJ1-4; D uncertain. Germline values: CDR1 DFQATT, CDR2 SNEGSKA (reference sequence). V lost 6 bases and J lost 7, with 12 bases in between. This CDR3 has 12 amino acids. CDR3 in amino acids: CSAPQAGEKLFF. Here the CDR3 DNA reads TGCAGTGCACCACAAGCGGGTGAAAAACTGTTTTTT.

The genes are TRBV20-1 and TRBJ2-2; 12 bases map to TRBD2. The CDR3 is 14 amino acids. The J segment lost 7 bases and the V segment lost 3 bases, leaving 3 bases of the junction unmatched. Germline-derived CDR1 and CDR2 are DFQATT and SNEGSKA (reference sequence). The CDR3 DNA is TGCAGTGCTAGTTCTAGCGGGAGGGGCGGGGAGCTGTTTTTT. Its translation: CSASSSGRGGELFF.

The CDR3 sequence: CASSPRDRVREQYF. The CDR3 coding sequence is TGTGCCAGCTCACCACGAGACAGGGTGCGCGAGCAGTACTTC. This rearrangement joins TRBV18 to TRBJ2-7; 7 bases line up with TRBD1. This CDR3 region has 14 residues. Trimming cost V 1 base and J 6 bases; bases outside gene matches: 6. Per the germline V gene, CDR1 is KGHSH and CDR2 is LQKENI.

This clonotype was seen a handful of times. The J gene is TRBJ1-1, the V gene TRBV12-3 or TRBV12-4, with TRBD1 matching 7 bases. V shed 2 bases, J shed 1 base, and the junction held 10 bases outside the gene matches. The CDR3 has 17 amino acids. For the CDR3, the DNA is TGTGCCAGCAGTTTACGCAACAGGGGATTAAGGAACACTGAAGCTTTCTTT. The encoded protein is CASSLRNRGLRNTEAFF.

The sample holds a few counts of this clonotype. V gene TRBV12-3 or TRBV12-4 combines with J gene TRBJ2-1; D is perhaps TRBD1 (8 bases). There are 14 residues in the CDR3. V shed 4 bases and J shed 3 bases, with 10 bases lying between them. DNA for the CDR3: TGTGCCAGCAGTTACAGGGGGGGCTACAATGAGCAGTTCTTC. This sequence encodes CASSYRGGYNEQFF.

The count of this clonotype is one. The chain has TRBV3-1 and TRBJ2-3; 11 bases map to TRBD2. In germline, CDR1 is LGHDT, CDR2 YNNKEL (reference sequence). The CDR3 covers 18 residues. After removal of 3 bases from V and 0 bases from J, the junction contained 8 bases not matched to a gene. The CDR3 here is CASSQEGLAVQSTDTQYF. CDR3 coding DNA: TGTGCCAGCAGCCAGGAGGGACTAGCGGTACAAAGCACAGATACGCAGTATTTT.

In this sample, this clonotype turned up a few times. This chain connects TRBV20-1 to TRBJ2-1; 8 positions match TRBD2. The J segment lost 7 bases and the V segment lost 4 bases, leaving 12 bases of the junction unmatched. This CDR3 has 15 amino acids. In germline, CDR1 is DFQATT, CDR2 SNEGSKA (reference sequence). CDR3 region: CSAKKTGLVDNEQFF. CDR3 DNA: TGCAGTGCTAAAAAAACGGGACTAGTCGATAATGAGCAGTTCTTC.

The table lists this clonotype with many counts. This chain uses TRBV6-2 or TRBV6-3 with TRBJ2-5, with a weak D call TRBD1 (6 bases). V was shortened by 2 bases and J by 1 base, with 11 bases between the two germline ends. CDR1 and CDR2 from the germline V gene are MNHEY and SVGEGT. CDR3 length: 15 amino acids. The CDR3 reads CASSYAGTLQETQYF. CDR3 nucleotides: TGTGCCAGCAGTTACGCCGGGACACTCCAAGAGACCCAGTACTTC.

This clonotype turned up a few times. This rearrangement joins TRBV12-3 or TRBV12-4 to TRBJ2-1; tentatively, D is TRBD2 (6 bases). V was cut by 6 bases and J by 5 bases, with 14 bases left in between. The CDR3 is made up of 14 amino acids. CDR3 region: CASRRGPGHNEQFF. In nucleotides, the CDR3 is TGTGCCAGCAGGCGGGGACCGGGACACAATGAGCAGTTCTTC.

The chain uses TRBV3-1 and TRBJ1-4, with no clear D. Germline CDR1 is LGHDT and CDR2 is YNNKEL (reference sequence). The CDR3 sequence is 11 residues long. V was trimmed by 1 base and J by 8 bases, leaving 2 bases between them. CDR3 nucleotides: TGTGCCAGCAGCCAAGCCGAAAAACTGTTTTTT. This codes for CASSQAEKLFF.

The J gene is TRBJ2-1, the V gene TRBV4-1; weak D call: TRBD2 (6 bases). Trimming cost V 8 bases and J 3 bases, with 17 bases left between them. This CDR3 contains 15 residues. Germline V gives CDR1 MGHRA, CDR2 YSYEKL. CDR3 bases: TGCGCCAGCTCTGGCCGGTACGGGGGCTACAATGAGCAGTTCTTC. Translating it yields CASSGRYGGYNEQFF.

The chain combines TRBV9 with TRBJ2-2, with D perhaps TRBD2 (7 bases). This CDR3 spans 16 amino acids. V dropped 0 bases and J dropped 4 bases, with 13 bases sitting between them. Per germline, CDR1 SGDLS and CDR2 YYNGEE. CDR3 protein: CASSVEGGVSTGELFF. CDR3 coding DNA: TGTGCCAGCAGCGTAGAGGGGGGGGTCTCCACCGGGGAGCTGTTTTTT.

The rearrangement links TRBV27 to TRBJ2-3; D uncertain. The CDR3 consists of 16 residues. Trimming took 0 bases from V and 0 from J, leaving 10 bases between them. Per the germline V gene, CDR1 is MNHEY and CDR2 is SMNVEV (reference sequence). Written as DNA, the CDR3 is TGTGCCAGCAGTTTATCCGGGCTTCTTAGCACAGATACGCAGTATTTT. Translated: CASSLSGLLSTDTQYF.

Ten or more counts support this clonotype. This chain connects TRBV6-1 to TRBJ2-7; TRBD2 matches 7 bases. The germline V gene encodes CDR1 MNHNS and CDR2 SASEGT. The junction had 2 bases not matched to a gene; V was cut back by 1 base and J by 2 bases. The CDR3 extends over 14 amino acids. CDR3 nucleotide sequence: TGTGCCAGCAGTGAAGGCGGGAGAACCTACGAGCAGTACTTC. It encodes CASSEGGRTYEQYF.

The table lists this clonotype with many counts. The chain links TRBV7-2 to TRBJ2-5, with a weak D call TRBD2 (6 bases). This CDR3 contains 16 residues. The V gene's germline CDR1 is SGHTA and CDR2 FQGNSA. The V end lost 5 bases, the J end lost 3 bases, and 19 bases lay between the germline ends. CDR3 loop: CASSRDPGLGEETQYF. CDR3 nucleotides: TGTGCCAGCAGCCGAGATCCGGGACTGGGGGAAGAGACCCAGTACTTC. Based on the CDR3 plus reference TRBV7-2 and TRBJ2-5, the full variable domain is GAGVSQSPSNKVTEKGKDVELRCDPISGHTALYWYRQSLGQGLEFLIYFQGNSAPDKSGLPSDRFSAERTGGSVSTLTIQRTQQEDSAVYLCASSRDPGLGEETQYFGPGTRLLVL.

The CDR3 DNA follows: TGTGCCAGTCAGGAGTCAAGCAATCAGCCCCAGCATTTT. This sequence encodes CASQESSNQPQHF. This rearrangement joins TRBV6-6 to TRBJ1-5, with D hard to call. V was pared by 9 bases and J by 1 base, with 10 bases between. Per the germline V gene, CDR1 is MNHNY and CDR2 is SVGAGI (reference sequence). There are 13 residues in the CDR3.

The rearrangement links TRBV12-3 or TRBV12-4 to TRBJ1-6; TRBD1 aligns across 7 bases. The CDR3 has 14 amino acids. V was clipped by 6 bases and J by 7 bases; unmatched bases: 6. CDR3 DNA: TGTGCCAGCAGGACGACAGGGAGCAATTCACCCCTCCACTTT. It encodes CASRTTGSNSPLHF.

This clonotype came up a few times. This chain links TRBV20-1 with TRBJ1-1, with unresolved D. Deletions cut 7 bases from V and 1 base from J, with 7 bases between. CDR3 length equals 11 residues. Per the germline V gene, CDR1 is DFQATT and CDR2 is SNEGSKA (reference sequence). CDR3 protein: CSGRKNTEAFF. CDR3 sequence (DNA): TGCAGTGGGCGGAAGAACACTGAAGCTTTCTTT.